The source of this T cell receptor beta chain is a study of CD8+ T cells in alopecia areata. Study-wide results and caveats: Scalp lesions, especially in alopecia totalis/universalis, had higher clonality than normal scalp. TCRs were shared less clearly across patients than in mice, possibly for HLA-related reasons.

RNA, once extracted, was reverse transcribed into cDNA for use as the sequencing template. The method was immunoSEQ multiplex PCR; TCRdb's version includes in-frame clones alone and lacks a portion of them. This sample carries more than 11,000 clones, around 60% of them seen once, and the ten largest clones take approximately 3.5%. Per the germline V gene, CDR1 is WNHNN and CDR2 is SYGVQD (reference sequence). The CDR3 contains 13 residues. V was trimmed by 6 bases and J by 1 base, leaving 10 bases between them. It was for about 5 patients that CD4+ cells were sorted into CD25+CD127- cells. Those with alopecia areata gave lesional scalp punch biopsies and peripheral blood. Isolation of CD4+ and CD8+ T cells from PBMCs was achieved by sorting. As regards this clone: Antigen specificity is unknown.

This TCR was sampled from a human donor with alopecia areata. Sequencing was done on a sample of CD4+ Tregs sorted from blood. The chain has TRBV10-1 and TRBJ2-7; no reliable D call. CDR3 in amino acids: CASSATGSYEQYF. The CDR3 DNA is TGCGCCAGCAGCGCCACCGGGTCCTACGAGCAGTACTTC.